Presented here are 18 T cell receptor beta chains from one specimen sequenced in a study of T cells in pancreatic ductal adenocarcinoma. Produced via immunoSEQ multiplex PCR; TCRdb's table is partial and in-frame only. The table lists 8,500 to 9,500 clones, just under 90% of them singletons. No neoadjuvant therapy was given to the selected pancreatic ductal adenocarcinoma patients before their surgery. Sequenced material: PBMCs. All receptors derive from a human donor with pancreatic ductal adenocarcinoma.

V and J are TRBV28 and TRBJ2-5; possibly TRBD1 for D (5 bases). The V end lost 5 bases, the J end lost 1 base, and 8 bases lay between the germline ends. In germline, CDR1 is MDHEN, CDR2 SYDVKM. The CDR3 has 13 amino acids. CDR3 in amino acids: CASSRQFQETQYF. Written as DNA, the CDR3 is TGTGCCAGCAGTCGACAGTTCCAAGAGACCCAGTACTTC.

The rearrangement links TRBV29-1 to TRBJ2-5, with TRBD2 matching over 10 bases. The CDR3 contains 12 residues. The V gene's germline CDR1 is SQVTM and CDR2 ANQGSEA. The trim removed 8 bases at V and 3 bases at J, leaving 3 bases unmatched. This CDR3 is CSTSGGEETQYF. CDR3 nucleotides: TGCAGCACGAGCGGGGGGGAAGAGACCCAGTACTTC.

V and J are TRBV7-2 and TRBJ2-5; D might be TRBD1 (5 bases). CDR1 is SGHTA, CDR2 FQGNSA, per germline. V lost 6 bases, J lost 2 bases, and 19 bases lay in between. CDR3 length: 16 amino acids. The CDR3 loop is CASRPAGSGWQETQYF. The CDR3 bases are TGTGCCAGCAGACCTGCAGGGTCAGGGTGGCAAGAGACCCAGTACTTC.

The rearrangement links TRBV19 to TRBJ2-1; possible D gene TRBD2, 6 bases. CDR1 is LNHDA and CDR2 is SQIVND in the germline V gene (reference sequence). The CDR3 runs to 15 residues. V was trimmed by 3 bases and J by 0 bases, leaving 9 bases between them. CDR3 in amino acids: CASSMSAGSYNEQFF. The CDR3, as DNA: TGTGCCAGTAGTATGTCAGCGGGCTCCTACAATGAGCAGTTCTTC.

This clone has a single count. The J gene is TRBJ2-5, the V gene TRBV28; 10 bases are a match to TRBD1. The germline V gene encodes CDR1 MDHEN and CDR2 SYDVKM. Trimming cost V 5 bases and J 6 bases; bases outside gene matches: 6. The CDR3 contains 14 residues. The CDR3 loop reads CASSPDRGRKTQYF. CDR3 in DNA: TGTGCCAGCAGTCCCGACAGGGGGCGAAAGACCCAGTACTTC.

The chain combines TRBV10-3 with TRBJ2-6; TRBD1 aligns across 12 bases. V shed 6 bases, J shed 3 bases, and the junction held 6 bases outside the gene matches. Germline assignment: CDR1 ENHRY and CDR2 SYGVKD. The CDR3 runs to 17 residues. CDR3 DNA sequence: TGTGCCATCAGCGGGACAGGGGGCTATGGTGGGGCCAACGTCCTGACTTTC. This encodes CAISGTGGYGGANVLTF.

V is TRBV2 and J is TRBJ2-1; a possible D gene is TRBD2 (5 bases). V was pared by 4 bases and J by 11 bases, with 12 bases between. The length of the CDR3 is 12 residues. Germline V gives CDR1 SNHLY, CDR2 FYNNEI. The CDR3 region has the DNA TGTGCCAGCAGTGTTCGACTACCCAAGCAGTTCTTC. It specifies CASSVRLPKQFF.

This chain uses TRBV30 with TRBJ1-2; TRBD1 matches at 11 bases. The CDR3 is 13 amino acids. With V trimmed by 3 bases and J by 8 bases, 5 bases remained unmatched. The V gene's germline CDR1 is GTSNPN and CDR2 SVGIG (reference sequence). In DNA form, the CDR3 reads TGTGCCTGGAGCGGACAGGGGGCGCGAGGCTACACCTTC. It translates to CAWSGQGARGYTF.

The CDR3 protein is CASSLAGRGYSYGYTF. CDR3 coding DNA: TGTGCCAGCAGCTTGGCCGGAAGGGGATATAGCTATGGCTACACCTTC. The chain uses TRBV5-5 and TRBJ1-2; D is perhaps TRBD1 (5 bases). The CDR3 length is 16 residues. Trimming removed 0 bases at V and 4 bases at J, with 16 bases between. Germline V gene data show CDR1 as SGHKS and CDR2 as YYEKEE (reference sequence).

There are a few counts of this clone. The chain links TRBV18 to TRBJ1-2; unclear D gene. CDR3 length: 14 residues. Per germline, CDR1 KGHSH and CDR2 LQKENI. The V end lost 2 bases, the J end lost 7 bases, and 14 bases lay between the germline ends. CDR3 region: CASSPVREGVGYTF. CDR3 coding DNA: TGTGCCAGCTCACCAGTTAGGGAGGGAGTTGGCTACACCTTC.

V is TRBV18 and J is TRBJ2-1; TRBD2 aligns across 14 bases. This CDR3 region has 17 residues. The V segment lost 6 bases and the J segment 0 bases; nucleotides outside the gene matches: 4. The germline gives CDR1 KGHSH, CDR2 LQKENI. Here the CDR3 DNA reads TGTGCCAGCTCTCGACTAGCGGGGGGGAGCTCCTACAATGAGCAGTTCTTC. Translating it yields CASSRLAGGSSYNEQFF.

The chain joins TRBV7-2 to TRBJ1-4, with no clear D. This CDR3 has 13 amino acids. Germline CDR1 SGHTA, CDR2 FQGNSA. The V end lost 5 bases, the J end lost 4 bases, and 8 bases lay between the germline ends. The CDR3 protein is CASSRSFNEKLFF. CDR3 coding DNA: TGTGCCAGCAGCCGAAGCTTTAATGAAAAACTGTTTTTT.

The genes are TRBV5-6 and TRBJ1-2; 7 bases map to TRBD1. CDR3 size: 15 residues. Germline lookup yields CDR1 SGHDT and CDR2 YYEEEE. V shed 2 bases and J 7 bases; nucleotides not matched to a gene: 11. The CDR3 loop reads CASSLLAGGTSGYTF. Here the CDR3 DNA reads TGTGCCAGCAGCTTATTGGCAGGGGGTACTTCTGGCTACACCTTC.

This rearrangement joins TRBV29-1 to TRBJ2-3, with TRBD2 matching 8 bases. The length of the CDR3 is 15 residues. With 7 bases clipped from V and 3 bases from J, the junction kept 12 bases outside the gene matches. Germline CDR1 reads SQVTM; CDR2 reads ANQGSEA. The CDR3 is CSATPGGATTDTQYF. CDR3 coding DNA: TGCAGCGCCACCCCGGGAGGGGCTACGACAGATACGCAGTATTTT.

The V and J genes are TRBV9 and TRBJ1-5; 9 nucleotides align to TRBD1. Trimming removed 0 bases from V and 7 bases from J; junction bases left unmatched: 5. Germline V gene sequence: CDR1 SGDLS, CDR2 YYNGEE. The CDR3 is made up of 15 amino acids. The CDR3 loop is CASSVGGQGEQPQHF. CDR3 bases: TGTGCCAGCAGCGTAGGGGGACAGGGTGAACAGCCCCAGCATTTT.

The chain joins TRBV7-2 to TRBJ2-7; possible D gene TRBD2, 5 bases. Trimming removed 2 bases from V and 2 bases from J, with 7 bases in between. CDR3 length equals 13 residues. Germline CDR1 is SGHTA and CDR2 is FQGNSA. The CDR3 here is CASSLPGTYEQYF. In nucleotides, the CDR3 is TGTGCCAGCAGCTTACCGGGGACCTACGAGCAGTACTTC.

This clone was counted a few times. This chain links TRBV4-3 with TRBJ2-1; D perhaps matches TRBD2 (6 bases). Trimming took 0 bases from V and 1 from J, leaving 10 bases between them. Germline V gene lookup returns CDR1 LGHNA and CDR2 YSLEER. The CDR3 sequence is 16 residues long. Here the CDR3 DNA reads TGCGCCAGCAGCCAAGATCTGGGGGGATCCTACAATGAGCAGTTCTTC. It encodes CASSQDLGGSYNEQFF.

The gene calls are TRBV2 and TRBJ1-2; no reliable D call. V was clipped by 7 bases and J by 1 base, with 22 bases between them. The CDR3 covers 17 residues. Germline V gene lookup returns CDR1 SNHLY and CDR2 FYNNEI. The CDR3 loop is CASTQRGLHVNNYGYTF. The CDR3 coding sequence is TGTGCCAGCACCCAGAGAGGGTTACACGTAAATAACTATGGCTACACCTTC.